Below are 13 T cell receptor beta chains sequenced from a single sample in a study of blood T cells in healthy people across ages. A second PCR of about 7 to 12 cycles used a sample-barcoded 5' primer and a J-beta primer mix. One entry per CDR3 protein, called by TCRdb with MiXCR from the 5' RACE reads. There are approximately 800,000 distinct CDR3 sequences in the sample; approximately 60% occur only once, and roughly 26% lies in the top ten. The specimen was blood. The receptor source for this set is a man between 40 and 49 years old in good health.

The CDR3 sequence is CASTQDSYYGYTF. The CDR3 DNA reads TGTGCCAGCACCCAAGACAGCTACTATGGCTACACCTTC. The rearrangement joins TRBV6-5 to TRBJ1-2; D possibly corresponds to TRBD1 (5 bases). The V end was cut by 7 bases, the J end by 3 bases, with 12 bases between. Looked up from germline, CDR1 is MNHEY and CDR2 is SVGAGI. This CDR3 region has 13 residues.

The rearrangement links TRBV18 to TRBJ2-5; 8 nucleotides align to TRBD1. V shed 6 bases and J 3 bases; nucleotides not matched to a gene: 3. Germline V CDR1 and CDR2: KGHSH, LQKENI. CDR3 length: 13 amino acids. The CDR3 spells CASSMDREETQYF. Here the CDR3 DNA reads TGTGCCAGCTCCATGGACAGGGAAGAGACCCAGTACTTC.

This clonotype has a handful of counts. The chain links TRBV10-3 to TRBJ2-3, with TRBD1 matching over 7 bases. The CDR3 is made up of 17 amino acids. The germline V gene encodes CDR1 ENHRY and CDR2 SYGVKD. Unmatched junction bases numbered 8, after V lost 0 bases and J lost 2 bases. CDR3 in DNA: TGTGCCATCAGTGAGTCGTGGGACAGTCAGTCCACAGATACGCAGTATTTT. Translated, it gives CAISESWDSQSTDTQYF.

Only one count was recorded for this clonotype. The chain is built from TRBV2 and TRBJ1-5, with D possibly TRBD1 on 5 matching bases. CDR3 size: 14 residues. Germline values: CDR1 SNHLY, CDR2 FYNNEI. V lost 4 bases and J 4 bases, leaving 11 bases between the germline ends. CDR3 sequence: CASSGNRINQPQHF. In nucleotides, the CDR3 is TGTGCCAGCAGTGGAAACAGGATAAATCAGCCCCAGCATTTT. Together with reference TRBV2 and TRBJ1-5, the CDR3 gives the full variable domain: EPEVTQTPSHQVTQMGQEVILRCVPISNHLYFYWYRQILGQKVEFLVSFYNNEISEKSEIFDDQFSVERPDGSNFTLKIRSTKLEDSAMYFCASSGNRINQPQHFGDGTRLSIL.

V usage is TRBV5-6 and J usage is TRBJ2-7; TRBD1 or TRBD2 may be the D gene (5 bases each). The CDR3 extends over 13 amino acids. V dropped 3 bases and J dropped 9 bases, with 16 bases sitting between them. Germline values: CDR1 SGHDT, CDR2 YYEEEE. CDR3 amino acids: CASSSTPGDVQYF. As DNA, the CDR3 is TGTGCCAGCAGCTCAACGCCCGGGGACGTGCAGTACTTC.

This chain uses TRBV5-1 with TRBJ1-1; 7 bases match TRBD1. Germline loops: CDR1 SGHRS, CDR2 YFSETQ. The V and J ends lost 5 bases and 1 base, in that order; junction bases with no gene match: 5. The CDR3 totals 14 residues. For the CDR3, the DNA is TGCGCCAGCAGGGTTCAGGGGGAGAACACTGAAGCTTTCTTT. This sequence encodes CASRVQGENTEAFF.

The gene calls are TRBV7-8 and TRBJ1-4; D remains ambiguous. This CDR3 spans 16 amino acids. Trimming pared 3 bases from V and 5 bases from J, leaving 16 bases between. Germline V CDR1 and CDR2: SGHVS, FQNEAQ. The CDR3 is CASSLERSIRNEKLFF. Here the CDR3 DNA reads TGTGCCAGCAGCTTGGAGCGCTCGATAAGAAATGAAAAACTGTTTTTT.

The chain joins TRBV29-1 to TRBJ1-4; possibly TRBD1 for D (5 bases). CDR3 length: 12 residues. Germline loops: CDR1 SQVTM, CDR2 ANQGSEA. The V gene lost 4 bases and the J gene lost 6 bases, with 9 bases spanning the gap. In nucleotides, the CDR3 is TGCAGCGTTGGGGCGGGGGATGAAAAACTGTTTTTT. It yields the protein CSVGAGDEKLFF.

J is TRBJ1-2 and V is TRBV27; possibly TRBD1 for D (6 bases). CDR1 is MNHEY, CDR2 SMNVEV, per germline (reference sequence). Trimming took 2 bases from V and 5 from J, leaving 12 bases between them. CDR3 length equals 14 residues. The CDR3 is CASSLSAGEYGYTF. CDR3 in DNA: TGTGCCAGCAGTTTAAGTGCAGGGGAATATGGCTACACCTTC.

The chain links TRBV20-1 to TRBJ1-5; perhaps TRBD1 as D (5 bases). The CDR3 extends over 14 amino acids. CDR1 is DFQATT, CDR2 SNEGSKA, per germline (reference sequence). The DNA of the CDR3 is TGCAGCGCCCTCGGACAAATCCTCAATCAGCCCCAGCATTTT. This sequence encodes CSALGQILNQPQHF.

V gene TRBV5-1 combines with J gene TRBJ2-7, with 16 bases that match TRBD2. V lost 2 bases, J lost 3 bases, and 8 bases stayed unmatched. CDR3 length: 18 amino acids. The germline V gene encodes CDR1 SGHRS and CDR2 YFSETQ. The CDR3 coding sequence is TGCGCCAGCAGCTTACCGGGACTAGCGGGGGGGAAGTGCTACGAGCAGTACTTC. Translated, it gives CASSLPGLAGGKCYEQYF.

The rearrangement joins TRBV28 to TRBJ2-1, with 10 bases that match TRBD2. Per germline, CDR1 MDHEN and CDR2 SYDVKM. V gave up 8 bases and J gave up 0 bases; unmatched junction bases: 7. The CDR3 totals 16 residues. CDR3 DNA sequence: TGTGCCAGCTGGGCTAGCGGGGGAAGCTCCTACAATGAGCAGTTCTTC. Its translation: CASWASGGSSYNEQFF. The whole variable domain, filled in from reference TRBV28 and TRBJ2-1, reads DVKVTQSSRYLVKRTGEKVFLECVQDMDHENMFWYRQDPGLGLRLIYFSYDVKMKEKGDIPEGYSVSREKKERFSLILESASTNQTSMYLCASWASGGSSYNEQFFGPGTRLTVL.

The chain is built from TRBV20-1 and TRBJ2-1, with D unresolved. Trimming pared 3 bases from V and 7 bases from J, leaving 13 bases between. This CDR3 is built from 13 residues. Germline V gene lookup returns CDR1 DFQATT and CDR2 SNEGSKA (reference sequence). Written as DNA, the CDR3 is TGCAGTGCTAGGGGCAGCTCACCGAATGAGCAGTTCTTC. Translation gives CSARGSSPNEQFF.